The sequence of this T cell receptor beta chain was determined in a study of blood T cell repertoires in COVID-19. Study information: COVID-19 samples collected from the United States, Italy and Spain covered acute and convalescent phases. Sample material is recorded as cDNA or gDNA derived from T cells, B-cell-depleted T cells, or PBMCs.

Authors' data handling: Amplified reference gene primers provided the basis for estimating nucleated cell counts. The data were produced by immunoSEQ multiplex PCR, yet TCRdb's version contains in-frame clones alone and is incomplete. For V, J and clone size, that table is used; D and trimming come from the DNA. The sample has tens of thousands of clones, 86% seen once. This CDR3 contains 12 residues. Germline V gene lookup returns CDR1 MNHEY and CDR2 SVGAGI. Unmatched junction bases numbered 2, after V lost 6 bases and J lost 7 bases. Sequenced: peripheral blood. The J gene is TRBJ2-2, the V gene TRBV6-5; 7 nucleotides align to TRBD1. The clonotype comes from an elderly man with acute or convalescent COVID-19. This chain's CDR3 is CASRTGIGELFF. The DNA of the CDR3 is TGTGCCAGCAGGACAGGGATCGGGGAGCTGTTTTTT.